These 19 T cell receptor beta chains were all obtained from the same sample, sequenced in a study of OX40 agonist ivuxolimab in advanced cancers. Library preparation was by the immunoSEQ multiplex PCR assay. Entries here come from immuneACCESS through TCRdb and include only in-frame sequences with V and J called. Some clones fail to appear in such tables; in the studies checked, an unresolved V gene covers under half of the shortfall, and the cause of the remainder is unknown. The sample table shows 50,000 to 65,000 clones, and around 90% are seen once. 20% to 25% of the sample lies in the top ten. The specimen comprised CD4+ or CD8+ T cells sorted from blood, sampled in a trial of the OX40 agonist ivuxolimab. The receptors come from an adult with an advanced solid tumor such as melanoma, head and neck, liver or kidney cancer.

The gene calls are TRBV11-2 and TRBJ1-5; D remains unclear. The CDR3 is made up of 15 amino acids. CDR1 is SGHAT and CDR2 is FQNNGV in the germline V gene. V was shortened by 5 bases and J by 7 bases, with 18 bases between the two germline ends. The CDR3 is CASSPGPLTEQPQHF. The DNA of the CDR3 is TGTGCCAGCAGCCCCGGGCCTCTCACGGAGCAGCCCCAGCATTTT.

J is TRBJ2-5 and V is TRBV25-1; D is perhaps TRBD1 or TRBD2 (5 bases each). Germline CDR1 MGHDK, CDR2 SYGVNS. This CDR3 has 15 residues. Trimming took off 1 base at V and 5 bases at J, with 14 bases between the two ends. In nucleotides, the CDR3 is TGTGCCAGCAGTGAATTTGGGGGTTGGAGGGAGACCCAGTACTTC. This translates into CASSEFGGWRETQYF.

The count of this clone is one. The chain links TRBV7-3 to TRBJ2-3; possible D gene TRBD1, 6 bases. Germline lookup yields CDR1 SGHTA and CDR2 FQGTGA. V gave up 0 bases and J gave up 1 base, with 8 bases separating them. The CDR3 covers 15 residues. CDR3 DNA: TGTGCCAGCAGCTTAACGGGACAAGGCACAGATACGCAGTATTTT. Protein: CASSLTGQGTDTQYF.

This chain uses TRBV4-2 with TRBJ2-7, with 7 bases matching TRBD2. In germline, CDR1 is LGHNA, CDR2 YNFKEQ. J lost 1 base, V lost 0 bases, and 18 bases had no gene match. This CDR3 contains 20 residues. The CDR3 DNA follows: TGTGCCAGCAGCCAAGATATTGATGCGGGAGCTACAGGTAAGTCCTACGAGCAGTACTTC. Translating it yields CASSQDIDAGATGKSYEQYF.

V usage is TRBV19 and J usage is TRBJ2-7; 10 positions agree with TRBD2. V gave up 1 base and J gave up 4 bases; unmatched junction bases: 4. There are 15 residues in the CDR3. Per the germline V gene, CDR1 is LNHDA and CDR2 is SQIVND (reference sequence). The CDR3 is CASSIGSSGSYEQYF. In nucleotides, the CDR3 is TGTGCCAGTAGTATAGGTTCTAGCGGGAGTTACGAGCAGTACTTC.

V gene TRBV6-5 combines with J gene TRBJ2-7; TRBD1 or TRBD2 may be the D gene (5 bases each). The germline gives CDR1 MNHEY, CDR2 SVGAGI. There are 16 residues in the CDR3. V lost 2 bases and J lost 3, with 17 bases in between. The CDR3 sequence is CASSYPRDGHFYEQYF. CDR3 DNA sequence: TGTGCCAGCAGTTACCCCCGGGACGGCCACTTCTACGAGCAGTACTTC.

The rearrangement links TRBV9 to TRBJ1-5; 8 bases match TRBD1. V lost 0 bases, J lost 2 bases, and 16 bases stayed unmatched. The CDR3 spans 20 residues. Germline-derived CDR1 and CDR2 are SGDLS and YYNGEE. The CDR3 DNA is TGTGCCAGCAGCGTAGCTACGAGGATGGACAGGGCGTTTCGCAATCAGCCCCAGCATTTT. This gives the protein CASSVATRMDRAFRNQPQHF.

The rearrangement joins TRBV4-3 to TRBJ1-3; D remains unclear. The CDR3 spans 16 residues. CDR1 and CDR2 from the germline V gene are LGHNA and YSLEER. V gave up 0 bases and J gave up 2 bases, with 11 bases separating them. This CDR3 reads CASSQEASLAGNTIYF. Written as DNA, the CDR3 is TGCGCCAGCAGCCAAGAGGCGTCGCTGGCTGGAAACACCATATATTTT.

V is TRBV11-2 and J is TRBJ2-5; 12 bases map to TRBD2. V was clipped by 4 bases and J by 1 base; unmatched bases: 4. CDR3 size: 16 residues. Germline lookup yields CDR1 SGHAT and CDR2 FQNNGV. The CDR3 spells CASSSWTSGIQETQYF. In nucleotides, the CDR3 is TGTGCCAGCAGCTCCTGGACTAGCGGGATCCAAGAGACCCAGTACTTC. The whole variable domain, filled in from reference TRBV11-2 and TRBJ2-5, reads EAGVAQSPRYKIIEKRQSVAFWCNPISGHATLYWYQQILGQGPKLLIQFQNNGVVDDSQLPKDRFSAERLKGVDSTLKIQPAKLEDSAVYLCASSSWTSGIQETQYFGPGTRLLVL.

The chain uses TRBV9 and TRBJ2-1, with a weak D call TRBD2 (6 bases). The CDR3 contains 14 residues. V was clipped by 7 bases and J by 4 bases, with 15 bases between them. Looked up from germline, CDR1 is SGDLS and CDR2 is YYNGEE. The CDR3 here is CASGSGGDYNEQFF. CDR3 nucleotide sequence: TGTGCCAGCGGATCCGGGGGTGATTACAATGAGCAGTTCTTC. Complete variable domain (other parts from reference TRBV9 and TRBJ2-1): DSGVTQTPKHLITATGQRVTLRCSPRSGDLSVYWYQQSLDQGLQFLIQYYNGEERAKGNILERFSAQQFPDLHSELNLSSLELGDSALYFCASGSGGDYNEQFFGPGTRLTVL.

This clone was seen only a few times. The CDR3: CASSNYFPRDEQFF. CDR3 nucleotide sequence: TGTGCCAGCAGTAATTATTTCCCCAGGGATGAGCAGTTCTTC. The genes are TRBV7-2 and TRBJ2-1; maybe TRBD1 (5 bases). Per germline, CDR1 SGHTA and CDR2 FQGNSA. Trimming removed 6 bases at V and 8 bases at J, with 17 bases between. This CDR3 spans 14 amino acids.

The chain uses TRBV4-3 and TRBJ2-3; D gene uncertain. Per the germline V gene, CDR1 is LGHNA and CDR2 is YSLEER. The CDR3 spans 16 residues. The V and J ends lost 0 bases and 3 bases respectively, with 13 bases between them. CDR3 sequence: CASSQDEVGPTDTQYF. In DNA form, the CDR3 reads TGCGCCAGCAGCCAAGATGAGGTCGGGCCTACAGATACGCAGTATTTT.

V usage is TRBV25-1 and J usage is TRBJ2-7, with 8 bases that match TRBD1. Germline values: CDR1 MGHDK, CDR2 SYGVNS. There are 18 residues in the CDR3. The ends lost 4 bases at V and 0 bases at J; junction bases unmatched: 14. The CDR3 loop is CASSGPTGGGPHSYEQYF. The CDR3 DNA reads TGTGCCAGCAGTGGGCCCACAGGGGGAGGTCCGCACTCCTACGAGCAGTACTTC.

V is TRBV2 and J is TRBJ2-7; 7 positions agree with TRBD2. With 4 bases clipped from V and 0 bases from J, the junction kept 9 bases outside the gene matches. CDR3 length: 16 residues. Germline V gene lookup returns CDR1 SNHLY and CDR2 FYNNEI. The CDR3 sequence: CASSAERERGSYEQYF. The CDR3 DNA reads TGTGCCAGCAGTGCCGAGCGGGAAAGGGGCTCCTACGAGCAGTACTTC.

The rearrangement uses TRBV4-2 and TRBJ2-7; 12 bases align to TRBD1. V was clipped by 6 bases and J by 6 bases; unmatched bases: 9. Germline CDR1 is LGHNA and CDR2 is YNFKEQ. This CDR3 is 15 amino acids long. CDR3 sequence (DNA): TGTGCCAGCAGTCCCCCCTGGGACAGGGGGCTCGAGCAGTACTTC. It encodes CASSPPWDRGLEQYF.

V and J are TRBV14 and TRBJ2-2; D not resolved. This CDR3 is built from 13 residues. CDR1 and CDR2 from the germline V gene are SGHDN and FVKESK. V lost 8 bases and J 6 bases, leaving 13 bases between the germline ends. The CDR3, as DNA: TGTGCCAGCTCGAGCCCGAGGTCCGGGGAGCTGTTTTTT. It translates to CASSSPRSGELFF.

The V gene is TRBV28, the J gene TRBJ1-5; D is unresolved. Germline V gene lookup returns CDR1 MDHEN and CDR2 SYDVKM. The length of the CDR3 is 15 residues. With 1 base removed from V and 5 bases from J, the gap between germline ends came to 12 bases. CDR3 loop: CASSLSVGVHQPQHF. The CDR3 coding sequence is TGTGCCAGCAGTTTATCCGTAGGAGTTCATCAGCCCCAGCATTTT.

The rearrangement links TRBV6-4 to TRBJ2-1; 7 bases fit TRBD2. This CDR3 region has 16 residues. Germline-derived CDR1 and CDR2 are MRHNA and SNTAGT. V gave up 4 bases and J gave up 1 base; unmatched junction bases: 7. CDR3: CASSAFLAASYNEQFF. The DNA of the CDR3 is TGTGCCAGCAGTGCGTTCCTAGCGGCTTCCTACAATGAGCAGTTCTTC.

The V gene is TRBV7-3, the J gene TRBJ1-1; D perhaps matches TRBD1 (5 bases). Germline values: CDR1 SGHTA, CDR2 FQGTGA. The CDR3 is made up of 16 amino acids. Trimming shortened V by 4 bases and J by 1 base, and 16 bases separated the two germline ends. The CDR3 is CASSSIRATENTEAFF. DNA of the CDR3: TGTGCCAGCAGCTCCATCCGTGCGACAGAGAACACTGAAGCTTTCTTT.